A selection of T cell receptor beta chains follows, all from one sample in a study of blood T cells in healthy people across ages. One entry per CDR3 protein, called by TCRdb with MiXCR from the 5' RACE reads. The sample yields some 900,000 distinct CDR3 sequences, approximately 49% seen once. Input material: blood. The source of these receptors is a man under 40 in good health. CDR3s include the opening cysteine and the closing phenylalanine or tryptophan. Each record gives: D gene, J gene, V gene, clone size, CDR3 protein, CDR3 DNA. D genes are given only for firm matches. Some rows have no size entry. The others give once, few or many, or a class for an expanded clone.

. | TRBJ2-5 | TRBV7-9 | few | CASSFADRQETQYF | TGTGCCAGCAGCTTCGCAGACAGACAAGAGACCCAGTACTTC
TRBD2 | TRBJ2-1 | TRBV20-1 | few | CSALDRMTSGLREQFF | TGCAGTGCCCTGGACAGGATGACTAGCGGTCTTCGCGAGCAGTTCTTC
. | TRBJ2-3 | TRBV20-1 | . | CSAAGNLDTQYF | TGCAGTGCGGCGGGGAACTTAGATACGCAGTATTTT
. | TRBJ2-3 | TRBV20-1 | . | CSVHIERRTDTQYF | TGCAGTGTTCATATTGAGCGGCGCACAGATACGCAGTATTTT
TRBD2 | TRBJ2-7 | TRBV5-1 | . | CASSGLAGGNYEQYF | TGCGCCAGCAGTGGACTAGCGGGGGGAAACTACGAGCAGTACTTC
TRBD1 | TRBJ2-7 | TRBV20-1 | . | CSADRDRGREQYF | TGCAGTGCTGACCGGGACAGGGGGCGCGAGCAGTACTTC
. | TRBJ2-3 | TRBV12-3/TRBV12-4 | few | CASSLMGGSIDTQYF | TGTGCCAGCAGTTTAATGGGGGGATCTATCGATACGCAGTATTTT
. | TRBJ1-5 | TRBV28 | few | CASSSTGMMVQPQHF | TGTGCCAGCAGTTCGACGGGAATGATGGTTCAGCCCCAGCATTTT
. | TRBJ2-5 | TRBV4-1 | . | CASSHVGIGETQYF | TGCGCCAGCAGCCACGTGGGGATTGGAGAGACCCAGTACTTC
. | TRBJ2-1 | TRBV15 | many | CATSPIGHPNEQFF | TGTGCCACCAGCCCCATTGGGCACCCGAATGAGCAGTTCTTC